Following are 14 T cell receptor beta chains from one sample sequenced in a study of blood T cell repertoires in COVID-19. Profiling relied on immunoSEQ multiplex PCR, and the TCRdb table lists in-frame clones only, not all of them. The sample has fewer than 200,000 clones, 88% seen once. The sequenced sample was peripheral blood. The source of these receptors is a man aged 40-49 years with active or convalescent COVID-19.

The chain employs TRBV6-4 and TRBJ1-2; 12 bases map to TRBD1. The germline gives CDR1 MRHNA, CDR2 SNTAGT. V dropped 2 bases and J dropped 8; count of bases not matched to a gene: 9. This CDR3 is 16 amino acids long. This CDR3 reads CASSDGPGQGAGGYTF. The CDR3, as DNA: TGTGCCAGCAGTGACGGCCCGGGACAGGGGGCGGGCGGCTACACCTTC.

The chain joins TRBV27 to TRBJ2-5; 8 bases line up with TRBD2. V shed 6 bases, J shed 5 bases, and the junction held 5 bases outside the gene matches. Per germline, CDR1 MNHEY and CDR2 SMNVEV (reference sequence). The CDR3 loop spans 13 amino acids. The CDR3 protein is CASSAREGETQYF. The DNA for the CDR3 is TGTGCCAGCAGCGCTCGGGAGGGCGAGACCCAGTACTTC.

The CDR3 coding sequence is TGTGCCAGCATGGGGACAACAGATGAGCAGTACTTC. Its protein product is CASMGTTDEQYF. The rearrangement links TRBV2 to TRBJ2-7; TRBD1 might be the D (6 bases). Germline CDR1 SNHLY, CDR2 FYNNEI. V was trimmed by 7 bases and J by 7 bases, leaving 14 bases between them. The CDR3 sequence is 12 residues long.

CDR3 DNA: TGTGCCAGTAGTATCTTACGGCAGGGTTTTGGCTACACCTTC. Amino acid sequence: CASSILRQGFGYTF. This chain uses TRBV19 with TRBJ1-2; tentative D call: TRBD1 (5 bases). Germline V gene data show CDR1 as LNHDA and CDR2 as SQIVND (reference sequence). CDR3 length: 14 residues. V lost 3 bases, J lost 7 bases, and 15 bases lay in between.

The chain links TRBV6-1 to TRBJ1-1; D perhaps matches TRBD1 (6 bases). Trimming cost V 1 base and J 10 bases, with 13 bases left between them. CDR1 MNHNS and CDR2 SASEGT come from the germline V gene. The CDR3 sequence is 13 residues long. CDR3 loop: CASSEDGGAGAFF. The CDR3 nucleotides read TGTGCCAGCAGTGAAGACGGGGGGGCGGGAGCTTTCTTT.

The chain employs TRBV4-1 and TRBJ2-1; 9 bases are a match to TRBD2. Germline CDR1 and CDR2: MGHRA and YSYEKL. CDR3 length: 16 amino acids. V gave up 3 bases and J gave up 6 bases; unmatched junction bases: 9. Written as DNA, the CDR3 is TGCGCCAGCAGCCATTCCCCGGGACTAGCTGTCAATGAGCAGTTCTTC. Its translation is CASSHSPGLAVNEQFF.

This chain uses TRBV5-1 with TRBJ2-7; 8 positions agree with TRBD1. Germline V lookup: CDR1 SGHRS, CDR2 YFSETQ. The CDR3 loop spans 15 amino acids. V gave up 3 bases and J gave up 0 bases; unmatched junction bases: 5. In nucleotides, the CDR3 is TGCGCCAGCAGCTCGGGACAGGCGAGCTCCTACGAGCAGTACTTC. This encodes CASSSGQASSYEQYF.

For the CDR3, the DNA is TGTGCCAGCAGCCTTAGCGGGGGGGCCAGAGAGACCCAGTACTTC. Translation: CASSLSGGARETQYF. The chain links TRBV7-3 to TRBJ2-5; 11 bases map to TRBD2. Per germline, CDR1 SGHTA and CDR2 FQGTGA. The CDR3 has 15 amino acids. J was trimmed by 4 bases and V by 5 bases; bases with no gene match: 6.

V usage is TRBV27 and J usage is TRBJ1-1; D call uncertain. The CDR3 consists of 11 residues. V was cut by 3 bases and J by 8 bases, with 7 bases left in between. Germline assignment: CDR1 MNHEY and CDR2 SMNVEV (reference sequence). Here the CDR3 DNA reads TGTGCCAGCAGTTTGGGCAGGGAAGCTTTCTTT. It yields the protein CASSLGREAFF.

The chain recombines TRBV2 with TRBJ1-3; weak D call: TRBD1 (5 bases). Trimming stripped 3 bases from V and 4 bases from J, with 7 bases between. This CDR3 comprises 13 residues. CDR1 SNHLY and CDR2 FYNNEI come from the germline V gene. CDR3 protein: CASSDRAGNTIYF. CDR3 nucleotides: TGTGCCAGCAGTGACAGGGCGGGAAACACCATATATTTT.

CDR3 sequence reads: CASTGQTRYEQYF. The CDR3 DNA reads as TGTGCCAGCACAGGACAGACCCGTTACGAGCAGTACTTC. V is TRBV28 and J is TRBJ2-7; tentative D call: TRBD1 (6 bases). The CDR3 contains 13 residues. Trimming removed 7 bases at V and 4 bases at J, with 14 bases between. Germline V gene lookup returns CDR1 MDHEN and CDR2 SYDVKM.

The CDR3 sequence is CASSLTGIRHNEQFF. DNA of the CDR3: TGTGCCAGCAGCCTCACCGGGATCAGACACAATGAGCAGTTCTTC. The chain is built from TRBV9 and TRBJ2-1; a weak D match, TRBD2 (5 bases). Trimming pared 4 bases from V and 5 bases from J, leaving 16 bases between. Germline CDR1 SGDLS, CDR2 YYNGEE. The CDR3 is made up of 15 amino acids.

The chain uses TRBV2 and TRBJ1-6; 8 bases line up with TRBD1. The CDR3 is made up of 15 amino acids. Germline loops: CDR1 SNHLY, CDR2 FYNNEI. Trimming took 5 bases from V and 6 from J; bases not matched to a gene: 6. The DNA for the CDR3 is TGTGCCAGCAGTCTCCGGGACAGGACTAATTCACCCCTCCACTTT. Its protein product is CASSLRDRTNSPLHF.

The chain carries TRBV3-1 (or the pseudogene TRBV3-2) and TRBJ1-5; D ambiguous. The CDR3 length is 14 residues. CDR1 and CDR2 (germline): LGHDT, YNNKEL (reference sequence). V was shortened by 5 bases and J by 0 bases, with 8 bases between the two germline ends. The CDR3 nucleotides read TGTGCCAGCAGCTCTCTAGGTAGCAATCAGCCCCAGCATTTT. It is translated as CASSSLGSNQPQHF.